The present TCR beta chain was sequenced within a study of shared clonotypes between healthy human individuals. Study results and limitations: Sequencing depth was predicted to influence how clonotypes are shared among donors. Investigators collected only blood, and repertoires in tissues likely differ.

Across several immunoSEQ plates, the genomic DNA of each subset was split evenly. TCRdb's table, derived via immunoSEQ multiplex PCR, lists solely in-frame clones and lacks some. The repertoire holds more than 400,000 clones, with approximately 78% as singletons. The germline V gene encodes CDR1 SQVTM and CDR2 ANQGSEA. The CDR3 loop spans 14 amino acids. The V end was cut by 5 bases, the J end by 3 bases, with 14 bases between. Worth noting for this clone: Its target is unknown.

The TCR originated in a woman aged 40 to 50 in good health. Some clones in this sample may be carry-over from other donors' samples. The chain links TRBV29-1 to TRBJ1-3; unclear D gene. The sample was PBMCs. DNA of the CDR3: TGCAGCGTTTCGTCCGGGCAAGGTGGAAACACCATATATTTT. Protein sequence: CSVSSGQGGNTIYF. Looking up the rest from reference TRBV29-1 and TRBJ1-3 gives the full variable domain: SAVISQKPSRDICQRGTSLTIQCQVDSQVTMMFWYRQQPGQSLTLIATANQGSEATYESGFVIDKFPISRPNLTFSTLTVSNMSPEDSSIYLCSVSSGQGGNTIYFGEGSWLTVV.